This T cell receptor (beta chain) was recorded in a study of T cells in Graves' hyperthyroidism and ophthalmopathy. Study summary: Sampling of peripheral blood happened at initial diagnosis, prior to any treatment.

Amplification of TCR beta CDR3 regions was performed using RNA transcripts as template. First-round RT-PCR targeting the TCR CDR3 was performed with the HTBI primer set. TCRdb passed the multiplex PCR reads through MiXCR, listing each CDR3 protein once. The data show fewer than 550,000 distinct CDR3 sequences, about 24% seen once. This clonotype was observed at least ten times. V lost 5 bases to trimming and J lost 2 bases, with 13 bases between them. Looked up from germline, CDR1 is LNHDA and CDR2 is SQIVND (reference sequence). This CDR3 region has 14 residues. The clonotype was recovered from a woman aged 25 to 39 with Graves' ophthalmopathy. The sample comprised blood. The chain carries TRBV19 and TRBJ2-7, with no clear D. The CDR3 DNA reads TGTGCCAGTAGTTTCATCACTTCCACCTACGAGCAGTACTTC. Translating it yields CASSFITSTYEQYF.